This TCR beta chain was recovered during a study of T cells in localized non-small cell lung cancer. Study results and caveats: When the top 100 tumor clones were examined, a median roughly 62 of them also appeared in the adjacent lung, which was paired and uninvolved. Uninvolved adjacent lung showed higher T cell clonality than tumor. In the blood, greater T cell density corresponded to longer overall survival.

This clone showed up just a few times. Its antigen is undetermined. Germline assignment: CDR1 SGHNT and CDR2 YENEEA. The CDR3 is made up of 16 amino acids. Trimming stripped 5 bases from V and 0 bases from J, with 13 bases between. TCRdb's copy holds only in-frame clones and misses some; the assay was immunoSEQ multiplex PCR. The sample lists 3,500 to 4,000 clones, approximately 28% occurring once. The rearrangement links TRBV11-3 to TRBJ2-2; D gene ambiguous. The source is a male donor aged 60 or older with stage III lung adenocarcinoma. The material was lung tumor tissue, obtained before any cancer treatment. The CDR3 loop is CASSVPWSSNTGELFF. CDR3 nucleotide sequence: TGTGCCAGCAGCGTACCTTGGTCCTCGAACACCGGGGAGCTGTTTTTT.